The next 22 T cell receptor beta chains were all read from a single sample in a study of OX40 agonist ivuxolimab in advanced cancers. Method: immunoSEQ multiplex PCR; TCRdb's copy keeps in-frame clones and lacks some. Of approximately 69,000 clones listed, around 90% were seen once; the top ten hold 10% to 13%. Material: CD4+ or CD8+ T cells sorted from blood, obtained in a trial of the OX40 agonist ivuxolimab. These receptors all stem from an adult with an advanced solid tumor such as melanoma, head and neck, liver or kidney cancer.

The rearrangement joins TRBV7-2 to TRBJ1-3, with D possibly matching TRBD1 (5 bases). Germline assignment: CDR1 SGHTA and CDR2 FQGNSA. V was shortened by 5 bases and J by 0 bases, with 11 bases between the two germline ends. This CDR3 is 15 amino acids long. The CDR3 nucleotides are TGTGCCAGCAGCACACAGGTGGGCTCTGGAAACACCATATATTTT. Translated, it gives CASSTQVGSGNTIYF.

The rearrangement uses TRBV11-2 and TRBJ2-7, with 11 bases that match TRBD2. V lost 7 bases, J lost 1 base, and 9 bases stayed unmatched. The CDR3 totals 16 residues. Germline V lookup: CDR1 SGHAT, CDR2 FQNNGV. The CDR3 reads CASTLAGGPTSYEQYF. CDR3 DNA: TGTGCCAGCACCCTAGCGGGAGGACCCACGTCCTACGAGCAGTACTTC.

V is TRBV10-3 and J is TRBJ1-5; D perhaps matches TRBD1 (6 bases). The ends were cut back, 10 bases at V and 3 bases at J, with 22 bases in the middle. CDR1 and CDR2 (germline): ENHRY, SYGVKD. The CDR3 runs to 16 residues. The CDR3 sequence is CATFSGLGGSNQPQHF. The CDR3 DNA sequence: TGTGCCACTTTTAGCGGGTTAGGGGGGTCCAATCAGCCCCAGCATTTT.

The J gene is TRBJ2-1, the V gene TRBV12-5; TRBD2 agrees at 12 bases. The CDR3 is made up of 18 amino acids. With V trimmed by 1 base and J by 9 bases, 13 bases remained unmatched. The V gene's germline CDR1 is LGHNT and CDR2 FRNRAP. The CDR3 loop is CASGLGPRTSGNSGEQFF. CDR3 sequence (DNA): TGTGCTAGTGGTTTGGGCCCCAGGACTAGCGGGAATAGCGGTGAGCAGTTCTTC.

DNA for the CDR3: TGCGCCAGCAGCCGAACCCCTCCCACTAGCGGGAGCTCCTACAATGAGCAGTTCTTC. Translated, it gives CASSRTPPTSGSSYNEQFF. The V and J genes are TRBV5-1 and TRBJ2-1; 11 bases line up with TRBD2. Germline V gives CDR1 SGHRS, CDR2 YFSETQ. The CDR3 runs to 19 residues. V lost 4 bases to trimming and J lost 0 bases; unmatched junction nucleotides: 12.

This chain uses TRBV2 with TRBJ1-5, with D possibly being TRBD1 (6 bases). There are 15 residues in the CDR3. The germline CDR1 and CDR2 sequences are SNHLY and FYNNEI. Trimming cost V 6 bases and J 7 bases, with 19 bases left between them. In DNA, the CDR3 is TGTGCCAGCAGGTCGTCAGGAGACAGGAGGCAGCCCCAGCATTTT. It encodes CASRSSGDRRQPQHF.

The chain couples TRBV28 to TRBJ1-4; D gene unclear. Germline V lookup: CDR1 MDHEN, CDR2 SYDVKM. CDR3 length equals 14 residues. V lost 3 bases and J 8 bases, leaving 13 bases between the germline ends. CDR3 in DNA: TGTGCCAGCAGTTTCGGGTACCTGGGGGAAAAACTGTTTTTT. This sequence encodes CASSFGYLGEKLFF. Looking up the rest from reference TRBV28 and TRBJ1-4 gives the full variable domain: DVKVTQSSRYLVKRTGEKVFLECVQDMDHENMFWYRQDPGLGLRLIYFSYDVKMKEKGDIPEGYSVSREKKERFSLILESASTNQTSMYLCASSFGYLGEKLFFGSGTQLSVL.

The V and J genes are TRBV9 and TRBJ2-5; 8 nucleotides align to TRBD2. J was trimmed by 1 base and V by 4 bases; bases with no gene match: 9. In germline, CDR1 is SGDLS, CDR2 YYNGEE. The CDR3 totals 16 residues. This CDR3 is CASSFSAGGFQETQYF. In DNA, the CDR3 is TGTGCCAGCAGCTTCTCGGCGGGAGGCTTCCAAGAGACCCAGTACTTC. The full variable domain, completed using reference TRBV9 and TRBJ2-5, is DSGVTQTPKHLITATGQRVTLRCSPRSGDLSVYWYQQSLDQGLQFLIQYYNGEERAKGNILERFSAQQFPDLHSELNLSSLELGDSALYFCASSFSAGGFQETQYFGPGTRLLVL.

The V call is TRBV19, the J call TRBJ2-1; TRBD2 matches 11 bases. J was trimmed by 7 bases and V by 4 bases; bases with no gene match: 15. CDR1 is LNHDA, CDR2 SQIVND, per germline (reference sequence). The CDR3 spans 18 residues. The CDR3, as DNA: TGTGCCAGTAGTACCCCTAGACTAGCGGGAACGGGTGCGAATGAGCAGTTCTTC. Protein product: CASSTPRLAGTGANEQFF.

The rearrangement joins TRBV18 to TRBJ1-5; no reliable D call. Germline CDR1 reads KGHSH; CDR2 reads LQKENI. The CDR3 totals 13 residues. V gave up 6 bases and J gave up 5 bases, with 11 bases separating them. The CDR3 loop is CASSVDIDQPQHF. As DNA, the CDR3 is TGTGCCAGCTCCGTAGACATCGATCAGCCCCAGCATTTT.

The chain links TRBV28 to TRBJ2-3; 8 bases match TRBD2. The ends lost 2 bases at V and 2 bases at J; junction bases unmatched: 3. The CDR3 runs to 15 residues. Germline CDR1 MDHEN, CDR2 SYDVKM. Written as DNA, the CDR3 is TGTGCCAGCAGTTTAGCTAGCGGGTACACAGATACGCAGTATTTT. It codes for CASSLASGYTDTQYF.

The rearrangement uses TRBV5-6 and TRBJ2-2; TRBD2 agrees at 14 bases. Trimming took 4 bases from V and 5 from J; bases not matched to a gene: 4. Germline CDR1 is SGHDT and CDR2 is YYEEEE. CDR3 length: 16 amino acids. DNA for the CDR3: TGTGCCAGCAGCCCGACTAGCGGGAGGGCTACCGGGGAGCTGTTTTTT. Protein sequence: CASSPTSGRATGELFF.

The chain has TRBV6-5 and TRBJ2-1; TRBD1 matches at 8 bases. This CDR3 is built from 15 residues. The V segment lost 6 bases and the J segment 4 bases; nucleotides outside the gene matches: 8. Germline V gives CDR1 MNHEY, CDR2 SVGAGI. This chain's CDR3 is CASSQDRGPYNEQFF. The CDR3 DNA reads TGTGCCAGCAGCCAAGACAGGGGCCCATACAATGAGCAGTTCTTC.

This rearrangement joins TRBV7-9 to TRBJ2-3; 11 bases are shared with TRBD2. The CDR3 length is 16 residues. Germline values: CDR1 SEHNR, CDR2 FQNEAQ (reference sequence). J was trimmed by 6 bases and V by 3 bases; bases with no gene match: 8. CDR3 region: CASSFGSGRGGDTQYF. For the CDR3, the DNA is TGTGCCAGCAGCTTTGGTAGCGGGAGGGGAGGGGATACGCAGTATTTT. Drawing the rest from reference TRBV7-9 and TRBJ2-3, the complete variable domain is DTGVSQNPRHKITKRGQNVTFRCDPISEHNRLYWYRQTLGQGPEFLTYFQNEAQLEKSRLLSDRFSAERPKGSFSTLEIQRTEQGDSAMYLCASSFGSGRGGDTQYFGPGTRLTVL.

The J gene is TRBJ2-7, the V gene TRBV9; D may be TRBD2 (6 bases). Per germline, CDR1 SGDLS and CDR2 YYNGEE. V dropped 8 bases and J dropped 0 bases, with 15 bases sitting between them. CDR3 length: 14 residues. CDR3 nucleotide sequence: TGTGCCAGGGGATGGATAGCGGACTCCTACGAGCAGTACTTC. Encoded protein: CARGWIADSYEQYF.

The chain recombines TRBV7-2 with TRBJ2-4; 9 bases map to TRBD1. CDR1 SGHTA and CDR2 FQGNSA come from the germline V gene. There are 13 residues in the CDR3. The V gene end was trimmed by 5 bases and the J gene end by 10 bases; junction bases not matched to a gene: 6. CDR3 coding DNA: TGTGCCAGCAGCAACCGACAGGGGGGGATTCAGTACTTC. It codes for CASSNRQGGIQYF.

The chain links TRBV7-9 to TRBJ2-1, with a possible D match to TRBD2 (6 bases). This CDR3 has 13 amino acids. The germline gives CDR1 SEHNR, CDR2 FQNEAQ (reference sequence). V was pared by 6 bases and J by 10 bases, with 16 bases between. The CDR3 is CASRNGGVKEQFF. CDR3 in DNA: TGTGCCAGCAGAAACGGCGGGGTAAAGGAGCAGTTCTTC.

The rearrangement links TRBV9 to TRBJ2-1; D is possibly TRBD2 (6 bases). The CDR3 is made up of 16 amino acids. V lost 3 bases, J lost 8 bases, and 21 bases lay in between. The germline CDR1 and CDR2 sequences are SGDLS and YYNGEE. CDR3 amino acids: CASSASSAQRGDEQFF. In DNA, the CDR3 is TGTGCCAGCAGCGCCTCTAGCGCCCAGAGAGGCGATGAGCAGTTCTTC.

This sequence joins TRBV7-9 and TRBJ2-7; the D is unclear. Between the trimmed V and J ends, which lost 5 bases and 7 bases, there was a span of 12 bases. Looked up from germline, CDR1 is SEHNR and CDR2 is FQNEAQ (reference sequence). The CDR3 is made up of 12 amino acids. CDR3: CASSKVSSEQYF. Written as DNA, the CDR3 is TGTGCCAGCAGCAAGGTGTCTTCGGAGCAGTACTTC.

This chain joins TRBV29-1 and TRBJ2-1; 11 bases match TRBD2. The CDR3 has 16 amino acids. From germline, CDR1 is SQVTM and CDR2 ANQGSEA. J lost 5 bases, V lost 6 bases, and 12 bases had no gene match. The CDR3 loop reads CSVGLWRLAGNNEQFF. Here the CDR3 DNA reads TGCAGCGTGGGTTTATGGCGACTAGCGGGGAACAATGAGCAGTTCTTC.

In this sample, this clone turned up once. The genes are TRBV5-8 and TRBJ2-5, with 7 bases that match TRBD1. Germline V lookup: CDR1 SGHTS, CDR2 YDEGEE. The CDR3 has 16 amino acids. J gave up 0 bases and V 4 bases, and 9 bases lay outside the gene matches. The CDR3 spells CASSLGTERYQETQYF. CDR3 sequence (DNA): TGTGCCAGCAGCCTAGGGACAGAAAGATACCAAGAGACCCAGTACTTC.

J is TRBJ1-2 and V is TRBV7-2, with D possibly being TRBD1 (5 bases). V was trimmed by 1 base and J by 4 bases, leaving 19 bases between them. CDR3 length: 17 amino acids. Germline loops: CDR1 SGHTA, CDR2 FQGNSA. The CDR3 bases are TGTGCCAGCAGCTTAGGGATTCCCCAGGGTCGGGGCTATGGCTACACCTTC. It yields the protein CASSLGIPQGRGYGYTF.